This is a list of T cell receptor beta chains from one sample in a study of blood T cell repertoires in COVID-19. Libraries were prepared by immunoSEQ multiplex PCR; TCRdb keeps only in-frame clonotypes and omits some of them. The profile shows about 520,000 clones, 70% to 90% of them singletons. Source material: peripheral blood. The receptors derive from a human donor in a cohort sampled during active COVID-19. The CDR3 runs from the conserved cysteine through the conserved F or W. Fields, in order: V gene, clone size, J gene, D gene, CDR3 protein, CDR3 DNA. The D gene is left open where the match is weak. Some rows have no size entry. The others give once, few or many, or a class for an expanded clone.

v_gene: TRBV3-1/TRBV3-2; abundance: NA; j_gene: TRBJ1-3; d_gene: NA; CDR3aa: CASSLELSSIYF; CDR3nt: TGTGCCAGCAGCTTAGAACTAAGCTCCATATATTTT
v_gene: TRBV30; abundance: NA; j_gene: TRBJ1-1; d_gene: NA; CDR3aa: CAWSAYHTEAFF; CDR3nt: TGTGCCTGGAGCGCCTACCACACTGAAGCTTTCTTT
v_gene: TRBV6-5; abundance: many; j_gene: TRBJ2-1; d_gene: NA; CDR3aa: CASQNRPNEQFF; CDR3nt: TGTGCCTCCCAGAACAGACCCAATGAGCAGTTCTTC
v_gene: TRBV15; abundance: NA; j_gene: TRBJ2-7; d_gene: NA; CDR3aa: CATSARLAPYEQYF; CDR3nt: TGTGCCACCAGCGCGCGACTGGCACCCTACGAGCAGTACTTC
v_gene: TRBV15; abundance: NA; j_gene: TRBJ2-1; d_gene: NA; CDR3aa: CATSRDPGGAGSYNEQFF; CDR3nt: TGTGCCACCAGCAGAGATCCGGGGGGCGCCGGGTCCTACAATGAGCAGTTCTTC
v_gene: TRBV5-1; abundance: NA; j_gene: TRBJ1-1; d_gene: NA; CDR3aa: CASSLVDPGTEAFF; CDR3nt: TGCGCCAGCAGCTTGGTAGACCCGGGGACTGAAGCTTTCTTT
v_gene: TRBV19; abundance: NA; j_gene: TRBJ2-5; d_gene: NA; CDR3aa: CASRQRGPETQYF; CDR3nt: TGTGCCAGTAGACAAAGGGGTCCGGAGACCCAGTACTTC
v_gene: TRBV19; abundance: once; j_gene: TRBJ2-1; d_gene: TRBD1; CDR3aa: CASTLGPGQGTYNEQFF; CDR3nt: TGTGCCAGTACGCTGGGTCCGGGACAGGGGACTTACAATGAGCAGTTCTTC
v_gene: TRBV3-1/TRBV3-2; abundance: few; j_gene: TRBJ2-7; d_gene: NA; CDR3aa: CASSQDGASREQYF; CDR3nt: TGTGCCAGCAGCCAGGATGGAGCCTCCCGCGAGCAGTACTTC
v_gene: TRBV5-1; abundance: NA; j_gene: TRBJ2-1; d_gene: NA; CDR3aa: CASSPREAYNEQFF; CDR3nt: TGCGCCAGCAGCCCCCGAGAAGCCTACAATGAGCAGTTCTTC
v_gene: TRBV4-1; abundance: NA; j_gene: TRBJ2-1; d_gene: TRBD2; CDR3aa: CASRARTSGTRGYNEQFF; CDR3nt: TGCGCCAGCAGGGCTAGGACTAGCGGGACGAGAGGGTACAATGAGCAGTTCTTC
v_gene: TRBV2; abundance: NA; j_gene: TRBJ2-7; d_gene: NA; CDR3aa: CASSLGSGLTEQYF; CDR3nt: TGTGCCAGCTCTCTCGGATCCGGGTTAACCGAGCAGTACTTC
v_gene: TRBV7-2; abundance: NA; j_gene: TRBJ2-6; d_gene: NA; CDR3aa: CASSLVIETVVLGANVLTF; CDR3nt: TGTGCCAGCAGCTTAGTAATCGAGACAGTAGTGCTCGGGGCCAACGTCCTGACTTTC
v_gene: TRBV9; abundance: NA; j_gene: TRBJ2-1; d_gene: TRBD2; CDR3aa: CASSVGSGSSYNEQFF; CDR3nt: TGTGCCAGCAGCGTAGGGAGCGGGAGCTCCTACAATGAGCAGTTCTTC
v_gene: TRBV7-9; abundance: NA; j_gene: TRBJ1-1; d_gene: TRBD1; CDR3aa: CASSWGQVEAFF; CDR3nt: TGTGCCAGCAGCTGGGGACAGGTTGAAGCTTTCTTT
v_gene: TRBV2; abundance: NA; j_gene: TRBJ1-3; d_gene: TRBD1; CDR3aa: CASSELQGTTGNTIYF; CDR3nt: TGTGCCAGCAGTGAGCTACAGGGGACGACTGGAAACACCATATATTTT
v_gene: TRBV5-5; abundance: NA; j_gene: TRBJ2-1; d_gene: TRBD1; CDR3aa: CASSLGAGTGHNEQFF; CDR3nt: TGTGCCAGCAGCTTGGGGGCCGGGACAGGTCACAATGAGCAGTTCTTC
v_gene: TRBV5-8; abundance: NA; j_gene: TRBJ1-2; d_gene: NA; CDR3aa: CASSFLQGYGYTF; CDR3nt: TGTGCCAGCAGCTTCCTACAGGGATATGGCTACACCTTC
v_gene: TRBV10-3; abundance: once; j_gene: TRBJ2-7; d_gene: TRBD2; CDR3aa: CATLLTSGSSYEQYF; CDR3nt: TGTGCCACCCTATTGACTAGCGGGAGCTCCTACGAGCAGTACTTC
v_gene: TRBV7-2; abundance: NA; j_gene: TRBJ1-2; d_gene: NA; CDR3aa: CASSLVRPLGRPGDYGYTF; CDR3nt: TGTGCCAGCAGCTTAGTAAGACCTCTTGGCAGGCCCGGCGACTATGGCTACACCTTC
v_gene: TRBV28; abundance: NA; j_gene: TRBJ2-3; d_gene: TRBD2; CDR3aa: CASSAGTTVLTQYF; CDR3nt: TGTGCCAGCAGCGCCGGGACTACCGTCTTGACGCAGTATTTT
v_gene: TRBV3-1/TRBV3-2; abundance: NA; j_gene: TRBJ1-5; d_gene: NA; CDR3aa: CASSPGMGSRNQPQHF; CDR3nt: TGTGCCAGCAGCCCCGGGATGGGCAGCCGCAATCAGCCCCAGCATTTT
v_gene: TRBV7-3; abundance: NA; j_gene: TRBJ1-6; d_gene: NA; CDR3aa: CASSGQPNSPLHF; CDR3nt: TGTGCCAGCAGCGGACAGCCTAATTCACCCCTCCACTTT
v_gene: TRBV5-1; abundance: NA; j_gene: TRBJ2-1; d_gene: TRBD2; CDR3aa: CASSLARLAGVNEQFF; CDR3nt: TGCGCCAGCAGCTTGGCCCGACTAGCGGGAGTGAATGAGCAGTTCTTC
v_gene: TRBV5-4; abundance: NA; j_gene: TRBJ2-3; d_gene: NA; CDR3aa: CASSLATDTQYF; CDR3nt: TGTGCCAGCAGCTTGGCTACAGATACGCAGTATTTT
v_gene: TRBV4-1; abundance: NA; j_gene: TRBJ2-1; d_gene: TRBD2; CDR3aa: CASSQELAGGYNEQFF; CDR3nt: TGCGCCAGCAGCCAAGAACTAGCGGGAGGCTACAATGAGCAGTTCTTC
v_gene: TRBV27; abundance: NA; j_gene: TRBJ1-5; d_gene: TRBD1; CDR3aa: CASRQGGAMNQPQHF; CDR3nt: TGTGCCAGCAGGCAGGGGGGCGCGATGAATCAGCCCCAGCATTTT
v_gene: TRBV7-2; abundance: NA; j_gene: TRBJ2-2; d_gene: TRBD2; CDR3aa: CASSPHSGMNTGELFF; CDR3nt: TGTGCCAGCAGCCCCCATAGCGGGATGAACACCGGGGAGCTGTTTTTT